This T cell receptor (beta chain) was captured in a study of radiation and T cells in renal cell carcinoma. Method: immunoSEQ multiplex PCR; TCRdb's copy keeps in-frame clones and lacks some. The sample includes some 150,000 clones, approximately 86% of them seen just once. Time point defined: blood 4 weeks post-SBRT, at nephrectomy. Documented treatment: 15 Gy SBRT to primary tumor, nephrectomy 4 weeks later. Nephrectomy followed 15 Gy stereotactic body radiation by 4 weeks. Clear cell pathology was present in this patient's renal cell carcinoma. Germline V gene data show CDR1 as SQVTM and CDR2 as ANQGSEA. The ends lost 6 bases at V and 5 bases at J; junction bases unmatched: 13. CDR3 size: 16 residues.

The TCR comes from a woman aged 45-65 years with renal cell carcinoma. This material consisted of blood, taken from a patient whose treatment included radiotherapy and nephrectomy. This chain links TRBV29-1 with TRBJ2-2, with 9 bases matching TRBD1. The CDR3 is CSVAVTGGAGTGELFF. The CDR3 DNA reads TGCAGCGTCGCTGTCACAGGGGGCGCAGGGACCGGGGAGCTGTTTTTT.